Each of the 5 T cell receptor beta chains below was sequenced from the same sample in a study of OX40 agonist ivuxolimab in advanced cancers. Profiling relied on immunoSEQ multiplex PCR, and the TCRdb table lists in-frame clones only, not all of them. The table has approximately 100,000 clones, just over 90% seen once. The material sequenced was CD4+ or CD8+ T cells sorted from blood, taken in a trial of the OX40 agonist ivuxolimab. The receptors originated from an adult with an advanced solid tumor such as melanoma, head and neck, liver or kidney cancer.

The chain couples TRBV7-9 to TRBJ2-3; D gene unclear. CDR3 size: 15 residues. Germline V gene sequence: CDR1 SEHNR, CDR2 FQNEAQ (reference sequence). Between the trimmed V and J ends, which lost 3 bases and 3 bases, there was a span of 13 bases. The CDR3 protein is CASSLSGRRTDTQYF. The CDR3 DNA reads TGTGCCAGCAGCTTGAGTGGGCGGCGGACAGATACGCAGTATTTT.

The rearrangement uses TRBV7-8 and TRBJ2-1, with TRBD2 as a possible D gene (6 bases). The ends were cut back, 2 bases at V and 0 bases at J, with 14 bases in the middle. CDR1 SGHVS and CDR2 FQNEAQ come from the germline V gene. CDR3 size: 17 residues. The CDR3 loop reads CASSLNVGLLSYNEQFF. For the CDR3, the DNA is TGTGCCAGCAGCTTAAATGTCGGACTACTCTCCTACAATGAGCAGTTCTTC.

This chain uses TRBV9 with TRBJ2-7; D not certain. The V gene's germline CDR1 is SGDLS and CDR2 YYNGEE. This CDR3 spans 14 amino acids. V was shortened by 0 bases and J by 0 bases, with 7 bases between the two germline ends. CDR3 protein: CASSVDGNSYEQYF. The CDR3 nucleotides are TGTGCCAGCAGCGTAGACGGAAACTCCTACGAGCAGTACTTC.

The chain carries TRBV28 and TRBJ1-5, with D perhaps matching TRBD1 (6 bases). The CDR3 runs to 15 residues. The V and J ends lost 7 bases and 5 bases respectively, with 18 bases between them. Germline V lookup: CDR1 MDHEN, CDR2 SYDVKM. The CDR3 is CASTAARGAHQPQHF. The CDR3 nucleotides are TGTGCCAGCACTGCCGCCCGGGGGGCGCATCAGCCCCAGCATTTT.

This clone was picked up a small number of times. J is TRBJ1-2 and V is TRBV28; the D gene is possibly TRBD1 (5 bases). V lost 5 bases, J lost 2 bases, and 12 bases lay in between. Germline V gene lookup returns CDR1 MDHEN and CDR2 SYDVKM. The CDR3 totals 14 residues. CDR3 nucleotide sequence: TGTGCCAGCAGTACATACCGGGACAACTATGGCTACACCTTC. This sequence encodes CASSTYRDNYGYTF.